The T cell receptor beta chain described here comes from a study of cytomegalovirus exposure and HLA in healthy donors. Broader study findings: Among TCR beta chains, those listed as cytomegalovirus-associated numbered some 160.

The PCR employed 60 Vbeta primers together with 13 Jbeta primers. Clones were read by immunoSEQ multiplex PCR, and TCRdb kept only the in-frame ones, dropping some. The sample carries approximately 200,000 clones, 60% to 80% recorded once. Germline V gene lookup returns CDR1 ENHRY and CDR2 SYGVKD. The CDR3 totals 13 residues. V was shortened by 4 bases and J by 1 base, with 7 bases between the two germline ends. Of note for this clone: Its antigen is undetermined.

The sequenced sample was PBMCs. The gene calls are TRBV10-3 and TRBJ1-1; D not certain. The receptor's source is a man younger than 35 in good health and CMV-seronegative. The DNA for the CDR3 is TGTGCCATCAGTGGGTCAGCGAACACTGAAGCTTTCTTT. It translates to CAISGSANTEAFF.